The present T cell receptor (beta chain) was sequenced within a study of blood T cell repertoires in COVID-19. Study-wide background: COVID-19 samples collected from the United States, Italy and Spain covered acute and convalescent phases. T cells, B-cell-depleted T cells, or PBMCs provided the cDNA or gDNA that served as material.

Methods used by the authors: Nucleated cell counts were estimated from reference gene primer amplification. Profiled with immunoSEQ multiplex PCR; TCRdb holds only in-frame clones, not every one. That table supplies the V and J calls and clone size; D and trimming were determined from the DNA. Here the sample spans about 35,000 clones, roughly 78% being singletons. The CDR3 extends over 14 amino acids. In germline, CDR1 is SGHDT, CDR2 YYEEEE. V was pared by 0 bases and J by 9 bases, with 10 bases between. This chain uses TRBV5-6 with TRBJ1-6; possibly TRBD1 for D (5 bases). The clonotype originates from a man older than 75 with active or convalescent COVID-19. Specimen: peripheral blood. The CDR3 DNA follows: TGTGCCAGCAGCTTGGTGGGCAGGGTTTCACCCCTCCACTTT. Its protein product is CASSLVGRVSPLHF. The whole variable domain, filled in from reference TRBV5-6 and TRBJ1-6, reads DAGVTQSPTHLIKTRGQQVTLRCSPKSGHDTVSWYQQALGQGPQFIFQYYEEEERQRGNFPDRFSGHQFPNYSSELNVNALLLGDSALYLCASSLVGRVSPLHFGNGTRLTVT.